Following are 21 T cell receptor beta chains from one sample sequenced in a study of T cell repertoires in cytomegalovirus infection. These receptors are not linked to any known antigen. TCRdb reprocessed the reads via MiXCR and lists one record per CDR3 protein. The repertoire includes some 940,000 distinct CDR3 sequences, roughly 30% of them detected once, and about 14% sits in the top ten. This sample comprised cultured CD8+ T cells from PBMCs, obtained from culture after CMV antigen stimulation. The receptors shown here come from a human donor in good health (CMV status not recorded). Some clones in this sample may be carry-over from other donors' samples.

J is TRBJ2-5 and V is TRBV10-3; D is ambiguous. Germline CDR1 reads ENHRY; CDR2 reads SYGVKD. The CDR3 runs 15 residues. Trimming cost V 0 bases and J 3 bases, with 11 bases left between them. CDR3 DNA sequence: TGTGCCATCAGTGAGTCAACGGCGGACGAAGAGACCCAGTACTTC. Amino acids: CAISESTADEETQYF.

This clonotype was counted a few times. The chain joins TRBV7-9 to TRBJ2-1, with 11 bases matching TRBD2. The CDR3 contains 16 residues. From germline, CDR1 is SEHNR and CDR2 FQNEAQ (reference sequence). Trimming cost V 6 bases and J 4 bases; bases outside gene matches: 8. The CDR3 here is CASRGAGTSGYNEQFF. Here the CDR3 DNA reads TGTGCCAGCAGAGGAGCCGGGACTAGCGGTTACAATGAGCAGTTCTTC.

This clonotype occurred a few times. The chain carries TRBV10-2 and TRBJ2-7; a possible D gene is TRBD2 (5 bases). The germline V and J ends were trimmed by 7 bases and 0 bases, with 13 bases remaining between them. CDR1 is WSHSY, CDR2 SAAADI, per germline. The CDR3 totals 14 residues. The CDR3 sequence: CASTPVRGSYEQYF. The CDR3 nucleotides are TGCGCCAGCACCCCGGTCCGGGGCTCCTACGAGCAGTACTTC.

This chain uses TRBV19 with TRBJ1-5; D gene uncertain. Deletions cut 6 bases from V and 5 bases from J, with 11 bases between. Germline assignment: CDR1 LNHDA and CDR2 SQIVND (reference sequence). The CDR3 sequence is 13 residues long. The CDR3: CASSWTPDQPQHF. The CDR3 region has the DNA TGTGCCAGTAGCTGGACCCCGGATCAGCCCCAGCATTTT. Full variable domain (outside the CDR3, taken from reference TRBV19 and TRBJ1-5): DGGITQSPKYLFRKEGQNVTLSCEQNLNHDAMYWYRQDPGQGLRLIYYSQIVNDFQKGDIAEGYSVSREKKESFPLTVTSAQKNPTAFYLCASSWTPDQPQHFGDGTRLSIL.

V usage is TRBV18 and J usage is TRBJ1-2; D is uncertain. Germline values: CDR1 KGHSH, CDR2 LQKENI. The length of the CDR3 is 15 residues. V was trimmed by 3 bases and J by 0 bases, leaving 11 bases between them. CDR3 sequence reads: CASSPASESNYGYTF. In DNA, the CDR3 is TGTGCCAGCTCACCGGCGTCAGAGTCTAACTATGGCTACACCTTC.

This clonotype has a handful of counts. This chain connects TRBV7-9 to TRBJ2-3; D is perhaps TRBD2 (6 bases). The CDR3 is 15 amino acids. The V end was cut by 5 bases, the J end by 2 bases, with 14 bases between. Germline-derived CDR1 and CDR2 are SEHNR and FQNEAQ (reference sequence). The CDR3 sequence is CASSGGGAFTDTQYF. The CDR3 DNA sequence: TGTGCCAGCAGCGGTGGCGGGGCTTTCACAGATACGCAGTATTTT.

As concerns this clonotype: This may come from a read error, since a much larger clone is one base off. V gene TRBV7-8 combines with J gene TRBJ1-6; D uncertain. The CDR3 totals 12 residues. Germline lookup yields CDR1 SGHVS and CDR2 FQNEAQ. V shed 5 bases and J shed 10 bases, with 9 bases lying between them. CDR3 DNA sequence: TGTGCCAGCAGCCCGACCATATCACCCCTCCACTTT. Its translation is CASSPTISPLHF.

This clonotype was observed a handful of times. V and J are TRBV7-6 and TRBJ2-7; 7 positions match TRBD1. Unmatched junction bases numbered 4, after V lost 2 bases and J lost 6 bases. The germline gives CDR1 SGHVS, CDR2 FNYEAQ. The CDR3 sequence is 13 residues long. The CDR3 protein is CASSLSPGGEQYF. The CDR3 DNA sequence: TGTGCCAGCAGCTTATCCCCAGGGGGCGAGCAGTACTTC. Full variable domain (outside the CDR3, taken from reference TRBV7-6 and TRBJ2-7): GAGVSQSPRYKVTKRGQDVALRCDPISGHVSLYWYRQALGQGPEFLTYFNYEAQQDKSGLPNDRFSAERPEGSISTLTIQRTEQRDSAMYRCASSLSPGGEQYFGPGTRLTVT.

This clonotype has a handful of counts. The V and J genes are TRBV6-2 or TRBV6-3 and TRBJ1-6; 7 bases fit TRBD1. Germline-derived CDR1 and CDR2 are MNHEY and SVGEGT. This CDR3 is 15 amino acids long. V lost 0 bases, J lost 7 bases, and 3 bases stayed unmatched. In DNA form, the CDR3 reads TGTGCCAGCAGTTACTCACAGGGGATCAATTCACCCCTCCACTTT. This gives the protein CASSYSQGINSPLHF.

This chain links TRBV2 with TRBJ1-2, with D uncertain. Germline V gives CDR1 SNHLY, CDR2 FYNNEI. The CDR3 is made up of 13 amino acids. Trimming left V 9 bases short and J 3 bases short, with 14 bases between. The DNA for the CDR3 is TGTGCCAGGTCCAGGACGGAGGACTATGGCTACACCTTC. Its protein product is CARSRTEDYGYTF.

The gene calls are TRBV28 and TRBJ1-4; no clear D gene. The CDR3 loop spans 11 amino acids. CDR1 and CDR2 (germline): MDHEN, SYDVKM. The V end was cut by 6 bases, the J end by 13 bases, with 12 bases between. The CDR3 sequence is CASSNHPLLFF. The CDR3 nucleotides are TGTGCCAGCAGCAATCACCCTTTACTGTTTTTT.

This clonotype has a handful of counts. The chain employs TRBV7-9 and TRBJ1-1; the match to TRBD1 covers 7 bases. Trimming cost V 5 bases and J 4 bases; bases outside gene matches: 10. This CDR3 has 15 residues. The germline V gene has CDR1 SEHNR and CDR2 FQNEAQ (reference sequence). Here the CDR3 reads CASSRGQVVVTEAFF. The CDR3 DNA is TGTGCCAGCAGCCGCGGACAGGTTGTCGTCACTGAAGCTTTCTTT. Full variable domain (rest looked up from reference TRBV7-9 and TRBJ1-1): DTGVSQNPRHKITKRGQNVTFRCDPISEHNRLYWYRQTLGQGPEFLTYFQNEAQLEKSRLLSDRFSAERPKGSFSTLEIQRTEQGDSAMYLCASSRGQVVVTEAFFGQGTRLTVV.

The rearrangement uses TRBV7-2 and TRBJ1-2; a possible D gene is TRBD1 (5 bases). Germline CDR1 and CDR2: SGHTA and FQGNSA. The CDR3 has 18 residues. V was shortened by 10 bases and J by 1 base, with 28 bases between the two germline ends. The CDR3 nucleotides are TGTGCCACCAACCCCTCGGGGGAGAGCCCTCCAAATAACTATGGCTACACCTTC. Protein: CATNPSGESPPNNYGYTF.

This sequence joins TRBV7-9 and TRBJ2-5; D might be TRBD1 (5 bases). The V gene lost 4 bases and the J gene lost 4 bases, with 13 bases spanning the gap. CDR3 length: 14 amino acids. Germline V gene sequence: CDR1 SEHNR, CDR2 FQNEAQ (reference sequence). CDR3: CASSWGRPPETQYF. The CDR3 bases are TGTGCCAGCAGCTGGGGCAGGCCCCCAGAGACCCAGTACTTC.

This chain connects TRBV29-1 to TRBJ2-1; TRBD2 aligns across 14 bases. Germline CDR1 SQVTM, CDR2 ANQGSEA. The CDR3 extends over 15 amino acids. J gave up 6 bases and V 4 bases, and 5 bases lay outside the gene matches. In nucleotides, the CDR3 is TGCAGCGTTGCTGGACTAGCGGGGGGACCCAATGAGCAGTTCTTC. Protein product: CSVAGLAGGPNEQFF.

The chain combines TRBV27 with TRBJ1-1; 8 positions agree with TRBD1. Germline V gene sequence: CDR1 MNHEY, CDR2 SMNVEV (reference sequence). With V trimmed by 5 bases and J by 8 bases, 4 bases remained unmatched. This CDR3 has 12 amino acids. The DNA for the CDR3 is TGTGCCAGCAGTAGGAACAGGGGGGAAGCTTTCTTT. Protein sequence: CASSRNRGEAFF.

The rearrangement joins TRBV7-9 to TRBJ2-1; 9 nucleotides agree with TRBD1. Germline V gene data show CDR1 as SEHNR and CDR2 as FQNEAQ (reference sequence). This CDR3 is built from 18 residues. J lost 4 bases, V lost 1 base, and 11 bases had no gene match. This CDR3 is CASSLGPPGTGSYNEQFF. The DNA for the CDR3 is TGTGCCAGCAGCTTAGGTCCCCCCGGGACAGGGAGTTACAATGAGCAGTTCTTC. The variable domain in full, completed from reference TRBV7-9 and TRBJ2-1, reads DTGVSQNPRHKITKRGQNVTFRCDPISEHNRLYWYRQTLGQGPEFLTYFQNEAQLEKSRLLSDRFSAERPKGSFSTLEIQRTEQGDSAMYLCASSLGPPGTGSYNEQFFGPGTRLTVL.

For this clonotype: A read error is possible here, since a much larger clone lies one base away. The chain uses TRBV6-1 and TRBJ1-1, with 7 positions matching TRBD1. CDR1 and CDR2 (germline): MNHNS, SASEGT. The CDR3 sequence is 13 residues long. For the CDR3, the DNA is TGTGTCAGCCTTGATACAGGGGCCACTGAAGCTTTCTTT. Amino acid sequence: CVSLDTGATEAFF.

The chain employs TRBV7-9 and TRBJ1-2, with no clear D. Germline V lookup: CDR1 SEHNR, CDR2 FQNEAQ (reference sequence). V dropped 5 bases and J dropped 8 bases, with 12 bases sitting between them. There are 12 residues in the CDR3. Here the CDR3 reads CASSPDLVGYTF. The CDR3 DNA sequence: TGTGCCAGCAGCCCCGACTTAGTCGGCTACACCTTC.

About this clonotype itself: One end of the junction does not line up with germline, which may come from a read error. The rearrangement uses TRBV27 and TRBJ1-2; D remains ambiguous. The CDR3 has 17 residues. The germline V gene has CDR1 MNHEY and CDR2 SMNVEV (reference sequence). For the CDR3, the DNA is TGTGCCAACAGTTCCGGCGGAGGGCTGGCTGCTAACTATGGCTACACCTTC. This sequence encodes CANSSGGGLAANYGYTF.

This clonotype was detected many times. V gene TRBV7-9 combines with J gene TRBJ2-3; 9 bases are a match to TRBD2. The ends lost 4 bases at V and 2 bases at J; junction bases unmatched: 10. CDR1 SEHNR and CDR2 FQNEAQ come from the germline V gene (reference sequence). The CDR3 is made up of 17 amino acids. The CDR3 protein is CASSSHQTSGTTDTQYF. In DNA, the CDR3 is TGTGCCAGCAGCTCCCACCAGACTAGCGGAACCACAGATACGCAGTATTTT.